The 29 T cell receptor beta chains reported below all come from one sample, sequenced in a study of T-cell reconstitution after alpha-beta-depleted transplantation in children. Preparation of the TCRbeta library was carried out with unique molecular identifiers. One entry per CDR3 protein results from TCRdb running MiXCR on the PCR reads. The sample shows more than 300,000 distinct CDR3 sequences, 15% to 20% of them seen only once. The sample here was PBMCs, mostly from graft donor cells, taken 360 days after TCRalphabeta/CD19-depleted stem cell transplant. The receptors were gathered from a male patient aged 2 to 9 who had a stem cell transplant for acute lymphoblastic leukemia, so the T cells may come from the graft donor.

The chain links TRBV5-1 to TRBJ2-5, with D maybe TRBD2 (6 bases). From germline, CDR1 is SGHRS and CDR2 YFSETQ. Trimming took off 0 bases at V and 1 base at J, with 16 bases between the two ends. The CDR3 extends over 17 amino acids. The CDR3 sequence: CASSLAKGRDFQETQYF. The DNA of the CDR3 is TGCGCCAGCAGCTTGGCCAAAGGTCGGGACTTCCAAGAGACCCAGTACTTC.

The chain employs TRBV3-1 and TRBJ2-7; D may be TRBD1 (6 bases). The CDR3 has 14 amino acids. Trimming removed 0 bases from V and 4 bases from J, with 10 bases in between. Germline values: CDR1 LGHDT, CDR2 YNNKEL (reference sequence). CDR3 nucleotides: TGTGCCAGCAGCCAAGATGATCAGGGGTACGAGCAGTACTTC. This sequence encodes CASSQDDQGYEQYF.

V and J are TRBV15 and TRBJ2-7, with D perhaps matching TRBD2 (6 bases). With 3 bases removed from V and 3 bases from J, the gap between germline ends came to 15 bases. The CDR3 is 15 amino acids. In germline, CDR1 is LNHNV, CDR2 YYDKDF (reference sequence). CDR3 DNA sequence: TGTGCCACCAGCAGTAAGACTAGAGGCGTCTACGAGCAGTACTTC. Translating it yields CATSSKTRGVYEQYF.

Comments on this clonotype: A much larger clonotype is one base distant, so this may be a read error. The CDR3 DNA is TGTGCCAGCAGCTCTGTAGCGGGGGGAGAGACCCAGTACTTC. Translation: CASSSVAGGETQYF. The V and J genes are TRBV7-2 and TRBJ2-5; 10 bases are a match to TRBD2. This CDR3 is built from 14 residues. J lost 4 bases, V lost 4 bases, and 3 bases had no gene match. The germline V gene encodes CDR1 SGHTA and CDR2 FQGNSA.

This clonotype is a singleton in its sample. This chain uses TRBV12-5 with TRBJ2-3; D not resolved. This CDR3 is 14 amino acids long. The V gene's germline CDR1 is LGHNT and CDR2 FRNRAP. Trimming removed 3 bases from V and 6 bases from J, with 13 bases in between. Here the CDR3 reads CASGLSSAGDTQYF. The CDR3 nucleotides are TGTGCTAGTGGTTTAAGCTCGGCTGGGGATACGCAGTATTTT.

The chain has TRBV3-1 and TRBJ1-4, with a possible D match to TRBD1 (6 bases). Trimming left V 4 bases short and J 0 bases short, with 12 bases between. The CDR3 runs to 16 residues. Germline CDR1 is LGHDT and CDR2 is YNNKEL (reference sequence). Here the CDR3 reads CASSLQGQATNEKLFF. In DNA, the CDR3 is TGTGCCAGCAGCCTACAGGGCCAAGCAACTAATGAAAAACTGTTTTTT. The variable domain in full, completed from reference TRBV3-1 and TRBJ1-4, reads DTAVSQTPKYLVTQMGNDKSIKCEQNLGHDTMYWYKQDSKKFLKIMFSYNNKELIINETVPNRFSPKSPDKAHLNLHINSLELGDSAVYFCASSLQGQATNEKLFFGSGTQLSVL.

V is TRBV29-1 and J is TRBJ2-7, with D maybe TRBD1 (6 bases). V lost 4 bases and J 1 base, leaving 17 bases between the germline ends. The CDR3 is made up of 15 amino acids. The germline V gene encodes CDR1 SQVTM and CDR2 ANQGSEA. The CDR3 nucleotides are TGCAGCGTTGCCAGGGGTAGGTCTACTTCCTACGAGCAGTACTTC. This translates into CSVARGRSTSYEQYF.

This clonotype was seen many times. This sequence joins TRBV29-1 and TRBJ2-6; D is perhaps TRBD2 (6 bases). Trimming removed 5 bases from V and 0 bases from J, with 20 bases in between. This CDR3 spans 18 amino acids. Germline V CDR1 and CDR2: SQVTM, ANQGSEA. This CDR3 is CSVWGVVRNSSGANVLTF. CDR3 DNA sequence: TGCAGCGTTTGGGGGGTAGTAAGGAACAGCTCTGGGGCCAACGTCCTGACTTTC.

In this sample, this clonotype turned up many times. This chain uses TRBV3-1 with TRBJ2-1; TRBD2 agrees at 10 bases. Looked up from germline, CDR1 is LGHDT and CDR2 is YNNKEL (reference sequence). The trim removed 3 bases at V and 4 bases at J, leaving 3 bases unmatched. The CDR3 is 15 amino acids. The CDR3 region is CASSQQGLAYNEQFF. The CDR3 DNA sequence: TGTGCCAGCAGCCAGCAGGGACTAGCGTACAATGAGCAGTTCTTC.

This chain joins TRBV19 and TRBJ2-7; D is perhaps TRBD2 (5 bases). The V gene lost 3 bases and the J gene lost 3 bases, with 12 bases spanning the gap. The CDR3 is 14 amino acids. Germline CDR1 and CDR2: LNHDA and SQIVND (reference sequence). The CDR3 is CASSILGVFYEQYF. The CDR3 bases are TGTGCCAGTAGTATCCTCGGGGTCTTCTACGAGCAGTACTTC.

V usage is TRBV29-1 and J usage is TRBJ2-5, with D possibly TRBD2 on 5 matching bases. The V and J ends lost 8 bases and 4 bases respectively, with 11 bases between them. Germline CDR1 reads SQVTM; CDR2 reads ANQGSEA. The CDR3 covers 11 residues. The CDR3 region is CSTQSGETQYF. CDR3 coding DNA: TGCAGCACCCAAAGCGGAGAGACCCAGTACTTC.

This chain links TRBV29-1 with TRBJ2-7; D possibly uses TRBD1 or TRBD2 (5 bases each). Trimming pared 5 bases from V and 7 bases from J, leaving 18 bases between. Germline assignment: CDR1 SQVTM and CDR2 ANQGSEA. The CDR3 spans 13 residues. CDR3 amino acids: CSVYRDGAGEQYF. In DNA form, the CDR3 reads TGCAGCGTTTACCGGGACGGGGCTGGGGAGCAGTACTTC.

This clonotype occurred many times. The chain links TRBV29-1 to TRBJ2-7, with 8 bases lining up with TRBD1. V lost 4 bases and J lost 2; bases outside the gene matches: 1. This CDR3 is built from 12 residues. CDR1 and CDR2 from the germline V gene are SQVTM and ANQGSEA. CDR3 region: CSVVTGAYEQYF. DNA of the CDR3: TGCAGCGTTGTGACAGGGGCCTACGAGCAGTACTTC.

This clonotype was picked up many times. This chain connects TRBV10-3 to TRBJ2-7; 10 bases fit TRBD2. CDR1 is ENHRY, CDR2 SYGVKD, per germline. The J segment lost 1 base and the V segment lost 11 bases, leaving 11 bases of the junction unmatched. The CDR3 has 15 residues. CDR3 sequence reads: CASARASGSSYEQYF. In DNA form, the CDR3 reads TGTGCCTCTGCGAGGGCTAGCGGGAGTTCCTACGAGCAGTACTTC.

This clonotype has more than one count but fewer than ten. The rearrangement uses TRBV7-8 and TRBJ1-5; a weak D match, TRBD1 (6 bases). Looked up from germline, CDR1 is SGHVS and CDR2 is FQNEAQ. This CDR3 comprises 14 residues. With 5 bases removed from V and 3 bases from J, the gap between germline ends came to 11 bases. CDR3 residues: CASSSRGLNQPQHF. In DNA form, the CDR3 reads TGTGCCAGCAGCAGCAGGGGACTCAATCAGCCCCAGCATTTT.

This clonotype was observed many times. The rearrangement joins TRBV20-1 to TRBJ2-7, with TRBD2 matching over 16 bases. The germline gives CDR1 DFQATT, CDR2 SNEGSKA (reference sequence). This CDR3 has 17 amino acids. V dropped 0 bases and J dropped 6; count of bases not matched to a gene: 8. The DNA of the CDR3 is TGCAGTGCTAGAGAATCGGGACTAGCGGGAGGGCCGGTCGAGCAGTACTTC. Its translation: CSARESGLAGGPVEQYF.

This clonotype was counted only a few times. This sequence joins TRBV10-3 and TRBJ2-3; no reliable D call. With 6 bases removed from V and 2 bases from J, the gap between germline ends came to 18 bases. The CDR3 sequence is 16 residues long. Germline lookup yields CDR1 ENHRY and CDR2 SYGVKD. The CDR3 region has the DNA TGTGCCATCAGCCCCGTCCCCACCGGGTACACAGATACGCAGTATTTT. Translation: CAISPVPTGYTDTQYF.

This clonotype was recorded at least ten times. V is TRBV28 and J is TRBJ1-5; TRBD1 might be the D (5 bases). The CDR3 extends over 14 amino acids. Germline values: CDR1 MDHEN, CDR2 SYDVKM. Trimming left V 4 bases short and J 3 bases short, with 10 bases between. CDR3 sequence: CASSSWGNNQPQHF. The CDR3 region has the DNA TGTGCCAGCAGTTCCTGGGGGAACAATCAGCCCCAGCATTTT.

This clonotype was observed a handful of times. The CDR3 DNA is TGCAGTGCTGGGAGACAGGGAGGGGAGACCCAGTACTTC. Translating gives CSAGRQGGETQYF. This sequence joins TRBV20-1 and TRBJ2-5; D is tentatively TRBD1 or TRBD2 (7 bases each). This CDR3 has 13 amino acids. Trimming shortened V by 5 bases and J by 5 bases, and 15 bases separated the two germline ends. Per germline, CDR1 DFQATT and CDR2 SNEGSKA (reference sequence).

The V gene is TRBV28, the J gene TRBJ1-6, with 9 bases identical to TRBD1. The V and J ends lost 4 bases and 10 bases, in that order; junction bases with no gene match: 8. The CDR3 covers 15 residues. Germline V gene sequence: CDR1 MDHEN, CDR2 SYDVKM. The DNA of the CDR3 is TGTGCCAGCAGTTCCACAGGGGGCATAGGCTCACCCCTCCACTTT. Residues: CASSSTGGIGSPLHF.

This clonotype was recorded a few times. This CDR3 reads CASSPVRGEQYF. The CDR3 DNA follows: TGTGCCAGCAGCCCCGTGAGAGGCGAGCAGTACTTC. The rearrangement uses TRBV27 and TRBJ2-7; no reliable D call. The V end was cut by 6 bases, the J end by 6 bases, with 12 bases between. CDR1 is MNHEY and CDR2 is SMNVEV in the germline V gene (reference sequence). The CDR3 consists of 12 residues.

This clonotype was recorded at least ten times. The chain uses TRBV28 and TRBJ1-1; D uncertain. The CDR3 has 15 amino acids. The germline gives CDR1 MDHEN, CDR2 SYDVKM. The V end lost 5 bases, the J end lost 5 bases, and 18 bases lay between the germline ends. The CDR3 sequence: CASSPVVEGSTEAFF. In DNA, the CDR3 is TGTGCCAGCAGTCCCGTGGTGGAGGGATCGACTGAAGCTTTCTTT.

This clonotype was observed a handful of times. The rearrangement links TRBV4-2 to TRBJ2-6, with no clear D. The V end was cut by 1 base, the J end by 0 bases, with 7 bases between. The germline V gene has CDR1 LGHNA and CDR2 YNFKEQ. The CDR3 length is 16 residues. The CDR3 coding sequence is TGTGCCAGCAGCCAAGCCCCCAGCTCTGGGGCCAACGTCCTGACTTTC. Its translation: CASSQAPSSGANVLTF.

The rearrangement links TRBV14 to TRBJ2-2; 9 bases agree with TRBD2. Germline-derived CDR1 and CDR2 are SGHDN and FVKESK. This CDR3 contains 16 residues. With V trimmed by 3 bases and J by 4 bases, 6 bases remained unmatched. The CDR3 DNA reads as TGTGCCAGCAGCCAGCGGGAGGGCCTCGGCACCGGGGAGCTGTTTTTT. It specifies CASSQREGLGTGELFF.

This clonotype has just a few counts. The chain has TRBV12-3 or TRBV12-4 and TRBJ1-1, with 10 bases identical to TRBD1. The ends lost 5 bases at V and 1 base at J; junction bases unmatched: 4. CDR3 length: 15 amino acids. The CDR3 loop is CASSMDRGKNTEAFF. In nucleotides, the CDR3 is TGTGCCAGCAGTATGGACAGGGGGAAGAACACTGAAGCTTTCTTT.

V and J are TRBV7-2 and TRBJ2-2; D not certain. Germline CDR1 SGHTA, CDR2 FQGNSA. Trimming left V 1 base short and J 2 bases short, with 8 bases between. CDR3 length: 15 amino acids. As DNA, the CDR3 is TGTGCCAGCAGCTTAGAACCCTTTAACACCGGGGAGCTGTTTTTT. Translated, it gives CASSLEPFNTGELFF.

A single count supports this clonotype. A much larger clone differs from this one at a single base, so this may be a read error. The CDR3 sequence: CASSQGPSSSYEEYF. Written as DNA, the CDR3 is TGTGCCAGCAGCCAAGGTCCGTCTAGCTCCTACGAGGAGTACTTC. The chain links TRBV4-2 to TRBJ2-7; tentative D call: TRBD2 (5 bases). This CDR3 has 15 residues. The germline V gene encodes CDR1 LGHNA and CDR2 YNFKEQ.

This clonotype showed up just a few times. The chain combines TRBV27 with TRBJ2-1; no firm D call. The germline CDR1 and CDR2 sequences are MNHEY and SMNVEV (reference sequence). Trimming took 11 bases from V and 6 from J, leaving 23 bases between them. The CDR3 is 15 amino acids. The CDR3 sequence: CAPPGDKPQPNEQFF. DNA of the CDR3: TGTGCCCCCCCTGGGGATAAACCTCAGCCCAATGAGCAGTTCTTC.

The chain joins TRBV9 to TRBJ2-7; 11 bases are a match to TRBD2. The germline gives CDR1 SGDLS, CDR2 YYNGEE. V was pared by 0 bases and J by 1 base, with 3 bases of the junction left unmatched. The CDR3 covers 16 residues. The CDR3 here is CASSVGLAGSSYEQYF. In DNA form, the CDR3 reads TGTGCCAGCAGCGTAGGACTAGCGGGGTCATCCTACGAGCAGTACTTC.